A selection of T cell receptor beta chains follows, all from one sample in a study of shared clonotypes between healthy human individuals. Assay used: immunoSEQ multiplex PCR; TCRdb lists only in-frame clones, some missing. The repertoire holds some 510,000 clones, about four fifths seen once, with 10% to 15% in the top ten. The specimen sequenced was PBMCs. The receptors here all came from a woman in her forties in good health. Some clones in this sample may be carry-over from other donors' samples. CDR3s include the opening cysteine and the closing phenylalanine or tryptophan. The order of the fields is D gene, J gene, V gene, clone size, CDR3 DNA, CDR3 protein. The D gene is left open where the match is weak. Expanded clones are given a class, and other clones once, few, many or no size at all.

>TRBD1|TRBJ2-5|TRBV2|once
TGTGCCAGCAGTACACCGGGACAGGGACCCGGAGAGACCCAGTACTTC
CASSTPGQGPGETQYF
>TRBD2|TRBJ2-1|TRBV18|NA
TGTGCCAGCTCAATAATCAGCGGGAGAACGGGCAATGAGCAGTTCTTC
CASSIISGRTGNEQFF
>TRBD2|TRBJ2-2|TRBV7-2|NA
TGTGCCAGCAGCTCCAGACAGACTAGCGGGATCGAGTCCGGGGAGCTGTTTTTT
CASSSRQTSGIESGELFF
>TRBD1|TRBJ1-4|TRBV11-2|NA
TGTGCCAGCAGCTTCACAGGGGCTCGTGAAAAACTGTTTTTT
CASSFTGAREKLFF
>NA|TRBJ2-7|TRBV5-6|NA
TGTGCCAGCAGCTTCGACAAGCTCTACGAGCAGTACTTC
CASSFDKLYEQYF
>TRBD1|TRBJ1-4|TRBV28|few
TGTGCCAGCAGTTCGGGACAGGGGGTACGAGAAAAACTGTTTTTT
CASSSGQGVREKLFF
>TRBD1|TRBJ1-4|TRBV5-1|NA
TGCGCCAGCAGCTTGTTACAGGGGAGTGAAAAACTGTTTTTT
CASSLLQGSEKLFF
>NA|TRBJ2-7|TRBV18|NA
TGTGCCAGCTCACCGCTAGGGGTTAAGGGGGACGAGCAGTACTTC
CASSPLGVKGDEQYF
>TRBD2|TRBJ2-7|TRBV7-2|NA
TGTGCCAGCAGATTAGTGGGCGGGAGCCCCCACGAGCAGTACTTC
CASRLVGGSPHEQYF
>TRBD1|TRBJ2-7|TRBV11-1|NA
TGTGCCAGCAGCCTGGACAGGGGGAACGAGCAGTACTTC
CASSLDRGNEQYF
>TRBD1|TRBJ1-2|TRBV15|NA
TGTGCCACCAGCAGAGATATGGACAGGGTGAATGGCTACACCTTC
CATSRDMDRVNGYTF
>NA|TRBJ2-7|TRBV11-1|NA
TGTGCCAGCAGCTTACGCCCGGGTGGAGGTTACGAGCAGTACTTC
CASSLRPGGGYEQYF
>NA|TRBJ2-1|TRBV7-8|NA
TGTGCCAGCAGCTTAGCCCTAACAGGCTACAATGAGCAGTTCTTC
CASSLALTGYNEQFF
>NA|TRBJ2-6|TRBV6-6|NA
TGTGCCAGCAGTTATTCAGCCTCTGGGGCCAACGTCCTGACTTTC
CASSYSASGANVLTF
>NA|TRBJ1-2|TRBV9|many
TGTGCCAGCAGCCTACAACCCGGGACACAACATGGCTACACCTTC
CASSLQPGTQHGYTF
>NA|TRBJ1-3|TRBV28|once
TGTGCCAGCACTGGAGGGGGGCGCCCCTCTGGAAACACCATATATTTT
CASTGGGRPSGNTIYF
>TRBD1|TRBJ1-2|TRBV30|NA
TGTGCCTGGAGTGTGTCTACAGGGGGTATCTATGGCTACACCTTC
CAWSVSTGGIYGYTF
>TRBD2|TRBJ2-1|TRBV29-1|NA
TGCAGCGTTGAAGGCACGGGACTAGCGGGAGACTCCTACAATGAGCAGTTCTTC
CSVEGTGLAGDSYNEQFF
>TRBD2|TRBJ2-2|TRBV6-6|NA
TGTGCCAGCAGCTCGGCTGGGCTAGCGGGGGCCGGGGAGCTGTTTTTT
CASSSAGLAGAGELFF
>NA|TRBJ2-7|TRBV15|NA
TGTGCCACCAGCAGGGGTAAGGAGGGCGCCCTCTCCTACGAGCAGTACTTC
CATSRGKEGALSYEQYF
>NA|TRBJ2-7|TRBV28|NA
TGTGCCAGCAGTTTGTCCCAGAGGGAGCAGTACTTC
CASSLSQREQYF
>NA|TRBJ2-1|TRBV19|once
TGTGCCAGTAGTATTTTGGGGGCGCGGAATGAGCAGTTCTTC
CASSILGARNEQFF
>TRBD1|TRBJ1-2|TRBV5-1|many
TGCGCCAGCAGCGCCGGACAGGGGAGTTTCTATGGCTACACCTTC
CASSAGQGSFYGYTF
>NA|TRBJ1-1|TRBV9|few
TGTGCCAGCAGCGGCTATCTAGGGGGAACCGGCACTGAAGCTTTCTTT
CASSGYLGGTGTEAFF